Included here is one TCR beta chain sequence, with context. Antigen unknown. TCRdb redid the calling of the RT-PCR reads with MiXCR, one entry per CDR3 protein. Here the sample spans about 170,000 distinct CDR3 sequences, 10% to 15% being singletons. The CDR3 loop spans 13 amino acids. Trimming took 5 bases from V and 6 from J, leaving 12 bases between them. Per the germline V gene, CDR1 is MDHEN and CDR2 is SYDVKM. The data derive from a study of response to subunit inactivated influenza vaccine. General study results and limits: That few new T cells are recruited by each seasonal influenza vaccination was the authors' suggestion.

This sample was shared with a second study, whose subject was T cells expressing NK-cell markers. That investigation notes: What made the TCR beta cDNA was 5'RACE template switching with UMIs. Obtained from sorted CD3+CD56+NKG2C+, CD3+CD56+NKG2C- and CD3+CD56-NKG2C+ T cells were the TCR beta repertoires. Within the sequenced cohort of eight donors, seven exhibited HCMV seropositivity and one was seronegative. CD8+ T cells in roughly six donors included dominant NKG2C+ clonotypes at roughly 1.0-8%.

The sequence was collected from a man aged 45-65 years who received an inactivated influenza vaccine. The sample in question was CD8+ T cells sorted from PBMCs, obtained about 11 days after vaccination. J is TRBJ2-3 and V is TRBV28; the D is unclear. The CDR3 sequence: CASSPVGVDTQYF. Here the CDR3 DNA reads TGTGCCAGCAGTCCCGTTGGTGTGGATACGCAGTATTTT. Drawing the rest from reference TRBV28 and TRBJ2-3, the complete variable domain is DVKVTQSSRYLVKRTGEKVFLECVQDMDHENMFWYRQDPGLGLRLIYFSYDVKMKEKGDIPEGYSVSREKKERFSLILESASTNQTSMYLCASSPVGVDTQYFGPGTRLTVL.